This T cell receptor beta chain was captured by sequencing in a study of blood T cells in healthy people across ages. General study findings and limits: Measured against age, TCR beta diversity per million T cells decreased in a roughly linear manner. Without sorted subsets, naive and antigen-experienced compartments could not be conclusively compared.

This clonotype was seen a handful of times. Its antigen is as yet unknown. V lost 7 bases, J lost 6 bases, and 5 bases stayed unmatched. This CDR3 has 12 amino acids. Germline V gene data show CDR1 as SQVTM and CDR2 as ANQGSEA. The sample, approximately 11 milliliters of peripheral blood, was drawn from each donor. Together with a sample-barcoded 5' primer, a J-beta primer mix was included in a second PCR lasting roughly 6 to 12 cycles. TCRdb recomputed calls from the 5' RACE reads with MiXCR, one row per CDR3 protein. The repertoire has about 1,500,000 distinct CDR3 sequences, about 28% of them found once; the top ten carry roughly 8%.

The chain links TRBV29-1 to TRBJ2-1; 8 positions match TRBD2. The receptor's source is a woman aged 25 to 39 in good health. Sample: blood. CDR3 nucleotides: TGCAGCGGTTACGGGACTAGCAATGAGCAGTTCTTC. Residues: CSGYGTSNEQFF.